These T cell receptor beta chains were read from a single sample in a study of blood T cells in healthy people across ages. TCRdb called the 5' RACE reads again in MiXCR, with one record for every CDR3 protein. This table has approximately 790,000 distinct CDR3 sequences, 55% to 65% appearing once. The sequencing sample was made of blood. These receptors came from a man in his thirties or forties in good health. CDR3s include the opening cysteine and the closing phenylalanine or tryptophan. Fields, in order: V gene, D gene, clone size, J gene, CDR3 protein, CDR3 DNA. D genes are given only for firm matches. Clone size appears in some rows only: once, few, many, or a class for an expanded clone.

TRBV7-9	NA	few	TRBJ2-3	CASSLQGGYTDTQYF	TGTGCCAGCAGCTTACAGGGGGGATACACAGATACGCAGTATTTT
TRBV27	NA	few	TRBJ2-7	CASSSPLTGHPSYEQYF	TGTGCCAGCAGTTCCCCCCTTACGGGACATCCTTCCTACGAGCAGTACTTC
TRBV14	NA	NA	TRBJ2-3	CASSPRVLGTQYF	TGTGCCAGCAGCCCCAGGGTCCTCGGTACGCAGTATTTT
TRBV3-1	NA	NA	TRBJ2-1	CASSWGPSYNEQFF	TGTGCCAGCAGTTGGGGGCCCTCATACAATGAGCAGTTCTTC
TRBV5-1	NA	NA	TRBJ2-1	CASSLVVRNEQFF	TGCGCCAGCAGCTTGGTTGTACGCAATGAGCAGTTCTTC
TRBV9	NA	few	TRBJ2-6	CASSVLTISGANVLTF	TGTGCCAGCAGCGTATTGACCATCTCTGGGGCCAACGTCCTGACTTTC
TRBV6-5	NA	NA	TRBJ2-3	CASRYLLTSTDTQYF	TGTGCCAGCAGATATTTACTAACTAGCACAGATACGCAGTATTTT
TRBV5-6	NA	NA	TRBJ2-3	CASSLPGDFTDTQYF	TGTGCCAGCAGCTTGCCAGGGGACTTCACAGATACGCAGTATTTT
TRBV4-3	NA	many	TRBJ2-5	CASSSGLQETQYF	TGCGCCAGCAGCTCGGGACTCCAAGAGACCCAGTACTTC
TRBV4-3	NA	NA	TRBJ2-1	CASSQDRPGKGPGIYNEQFF	TGCGCCAGCAGCCAAGATCGCCCTGGCAAAGGGCCCGGGATCTACAATGAGCAGTTCTTC
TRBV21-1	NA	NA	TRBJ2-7	CASRNRFDYEQYF	TGTGCCAGCAGAAACAGATTCGACTACGAGCAGTACTTC